This entry concerns a single T cell receptor (beta chain). The length of the CDR3 is 14 residues. Trimming cost V 4 bases and J 2 bases, with 10 bases left between them. Germline CDR1 SGHKS, CDR2 YYEKEE (reference sequence). This entry is derived from a study of blood T cell repertoires in COVID-19. Overall study: Acute and convalescent COVID-19 samples came from the United States, Italy and Spain. The analysed material was cDNA or gDNA that came from T cells, B-cell-depleted T cells, or PBMCs.

Original processing methods: From reference gene primer amplification, estimates of nucleated cell counts were derived. Profiled with immunoSEQ multiplex PCR; TCRdb holds only in-frame clones, not every one. That table gives V, J and clone size, and the DNA gave D and trimming. The sample records approximately 35,000 clones, almost 85% being singletons. This TCR was sampled from a man aged 80 or over with active COVID-19. Sequencing was done on a sample of peripheral blood. This rearrangement joins TRBV5-5 to TRBJ2-1; D ambiguous. The CDR3 sequence is CASSPLVAYNEQFF. The CDR3 region has the DNA TGTGCCAGCAGCCCCCTCGTCGCCTACAATGAGCAGTTCTTC.